This T cell receptor (beta chain) was observed in a study of cytomegalovirus exposure and HLA in healthy donors. With V trimmed by 5 bases and J by 4 bases, 8 bases remained unmatched. This CDR3 is built from 15 residues. The germline V gene encodes CDR1 SGHVS and CDR2 FNYEAQ. With 60 Vbeta and 13 Jbeta primers, the PCR was carried out. The assay was immunoSEQ multiplex PCR, and TCRdb's table has in-frame clones only and misses some. The sample shows 85,000 to 130,000 clones, 65% to 75% of them seen only once. As concerns this clone: The target antigen is unknown.

General study points: Excluded: some indistinguishable V segments such as TRBV6-2 and TRBV6-3. A later analysis revealed that TCR association rates differed between HLA loci, peaking at DRB1 and bottoming out at HLA-C.

V gene TRBV7-6 combines with J gene TRBJ2-7; the match to TRBD1 covers 10 bases. Sequenced material: PBMCs. This clonotype originated in a female donor in good health and CMV-seronegative. CDR3 sequence (DNA): TGTGCCAGCAGCAGAAGGACAGGGGGGTTTTACGAGCAGTACTTC. This translates into CASSRRTGGFYEQYF. The full variable domain, its missing parts supplied by reference TRBV7-6 and TRBJ2-7, is GAGVSQSPRYKVTKRGQDVALRCDPISGHVSLYWYRQALGQGPEFLTYFNYEAQQDKSGLPNDRFSAERPEGSISTLTIQRTEQRDSAMYRCASSRRTGGFYEQYFGPGTRLTVT.